Below, 17 T cell receptor beta chains from the same sample are listed, as sequenced in a study of OX40 agonist ivuxolimab in advanced cancers. This table comes from immunoSEQ multiplex PCR, and its TCRdb copy is limited to in-frame clones, with some not included. The table has around 100,000 clones, approximately 87% seen once. This specimen was CD4+ or CD8+ T cells sorted from blood, taken in a trial of the OX40 agonist ivuxolimab. These receptors were collected from an adult with an advanced solid tumor such as melanoma, head and neck, liver or kidney cancer.

This rearrangement joins TRBV28 to TRBJ1-5, with TRBD1 matching over 7 bases. The trim removed 1 base at V and 0 bases at J, leaving 6 bases unmatched. The CDR3 spans 17 residues. The germline gives CDR1 MDHEN, CDR2 SYDVKM. Written as DNA, the CDR3 is TGTGCCAGCAGTTTATTCACAGGGGACCATAGCAATCAGCCCCAGCATTTT. Translated: CASSLFTGDHSNQPQHF.

The chain joins TRBV2 to TRBJ1-1; the D is unclear. Trimming shortened V by 6 bases and J by 2 bases, and 13 bases separated the two germline ends. This CDR3 has 14 amino acids. Per germline, CDR1 SNHLY and CDR2 FYNNEI. As DNA, the CDR3 is TGTGCCAGCAGCCTATTGCGGACTAACACTGAAGCTTTCTTT. Protein: CASSLLRTNTEAFF.

The chain is built from TRBV10-3 and TRBJ2-7, with 8 bases identical to TRBD1. The CDR3 consists of 16 residues. V lost 3 bases to trimming and J lost 0 bases; unmatched junction nucleotides: 7. CDR1 and CDR2 (germline): ENHRY, SYGVKD. The CDR3 DNA reads as TGTGCCATCAGTGACCTTAACAGGGGGAGCTCCTACGAGCAGTACTTC. This encodes CAISDLNRGSSYEQYF.

This chain uses TRBV7-9 with TRBJ2-7; D is unclear. With 3 bases removed from V and 6 bases from J, the gap between germline ends came to 9 bases. The CDR3 extends over 12 amino acids. Germline values: CDR1 SEHNR, CDR2 FQNEAQ (reference sequence). The CDR3 protein is CASSFGPSEQYF. Written as DNA, the CDR3 is TGTGCCAGCAGCTTTGGGCCCAGCGAGCAGTACTTC.

The chain combines TRBV7-8 with TRBJ1-2, with no clear D. Trimming stripped 4 bases from V and 1 base from J, with 7 bases between. The CDR3 totals 13 residues. Looked up from germline, CDR1 is SGHVS and CDR2 is FQNEAQ. The CDR3 DNA sequence: TGTGCCAGCAGCTCACGTGATAACTATGGCTACACCTTC. Amino acids: CASSSRDNYGYTF.

This clone came up once. CDR3 DNA sequence: TGTGCCAGCAGCAGCGGGGGGTGGACAGGGGTCAATCAGCCCCAGCATTTT. The encoded protein is CASSSGGWTGVNQPQHF. The chain carries TRBV7-8 and TRBJ1-5, with 9 bases identical to TRBD1. The germline CDR1 and CDR2 sequences are SGHVS and FQNEAQ. V trimming: 5 bases; J trimming: 3 bases; junction bases outside the gene matches: 11. The CDR3 consists of 17 residues. Filled out from reference TRBV7-8 and TRBJ1-5, the complete variable domain reads GAGVSQSPRYKVAKRGQDVALRCDPISGHVSLFWYQQALGQGPEFLTYFQNEAQLDKSGLPSDRFFAERPEGSVSTLKIQRTQQEDSAVYLCASSSGGWTGVNQPQHFGDGTRLSIL.

The chain uses TRBV5-1 and TRBJ2-7; no firm D call. The CDR3 is 13 amino acids. Trimming took off 0 bases at V and 6 bases at J, with 10 bases between the two ends. The germline V gene encodes CDR1 SGHRS and CDR2 YFSETQ. The CDR3 sequence is CASSLEVGREQYF. CDR3 coding DNA: TGCGCCAGCAGCTTGGAGGTAGGGCGCGAGCAGTACTTC.

The chain employs TRBV5-1 and TRBJ2-7; D is unclear. Trimming took off 2 bases at V and 3 bases at J, with 3 bases between the two ends. The CDR3 length is 11 residues. Germline values: CDR1 SGHRS, CDR2 YFSETQ. Here the CDR3 DNA reads TGCGCCAGCAGCTTAAACTACGAGCAGTACTTC. Encoded protein: CASSLNYEQYF.

V usage is TRBV7-2 and J usage is TRBJ2-1; tentatively, D is TRBD1 (5 bases). V was pared by 1 base and J by 0 bases, with 16 bases between. Germline CDR1 reads SGHTA; CDR2 reads FQGNSA. This CDR3 region has 18 residues. CDR3 in amino acids: CASSLGGPRASSYNEQFF. Here the CDR3 DNA reads TGTGCCAGCAGCTTAGGGGGCCCTCGCGCTAGCTCCTACAATGAGCAGTTCTTC.

This clone was found once. This chain's CDR3 is CASSRSGGADTQYF. The DNA of the CDR3 is TGTGCCAGCAGCCGTAGCGGGGGGGCAGATACGCAGTATTTT. This chain joins TRBV7-2 and TRBJ2-3; 11 nucleotides match TRBD2. Germline CDR1 is SGHTA and CDR2 is FQGNSA. The CDR3 contains 14 residues. The J segment lost 4 bases and the V segment lost 5 bases, leaving 2 bases of the junction unmatched.

The chain couples TRBV5-4 to TRBJ2-1, with D tentatively TRBD1 or TRBD2 (5 bases each). Germline CDR1 SGHNT, CDR2 YYREEE (reference sequence). The CDR3 has 14 residues. The V end lost 0 bases, the J end lost 5 bases, and 9 bases lay between the germline ends. This chain's CDR3 is CASSLAGAHNEQFF. The CDR3, as DNA: TGTGCCAGCAGCTTGGCCGGGGCGCACAATGAGCAGTTCTTC.

The chain combines TRBV11-3 with TRBJ2-5; a possible D gene is TRBD1 (6 bases). The V end lost 1 base, the J end lost 2 bases, and 14 bases lay between the germline ends. Germline CDR1 reads SGHNT; CDR2 reads YENEEA. The CDR3 has 16 residues. CDR3 nucleotide sequence: TGTGCCAGCAGCTTAGGGTCCAGGGGCGGGCAAGAGACCCAGTACTTC. Amino acids: CASSLGSRGGQETQYF.

The rearrangement links TRBV5-1 to TRBJ1-6; D ambiguous. V gave up 5 bases and J gave up 8 bases, with 8 bases separating them. This CDR3 is 12 amino acids long. Germline loops: CDR1 SGHRS, CDR2 YFSETQ. CDR3 amino acids: CASRLQDSPLHF. DNA for the CDR3: TGCGCCAGCAGATTACAAGATTCACCCCTCCACTTT. Combining the CDR3 with reference TRBV5-1 and TRBJ1-6 gives the whole variable domain KAGVTQTPRYLIKTRGQQVTLSCSPISGHRSVSWYQQTPGQGLQFLFEYFSETQRNKGNFPGRFSGRQFSNSRSEMNVSTLELGDSALYLCASRLQDSPLHFGNGTRLTVT.

The chain links TRBV18 to TRBJ2-1; 9 bases line up with TRBD2. This CDR3 spans 13 amino acids. Germline trimming cut 4 bases from V and 8 bases from J; bases unmatched to any gene: 3. The germline V gene has CDR1 KGHSH and CDR2 LQKENI. The DNA of the CDR3 is TGTGCCAGCTCACGCGGGGGGGAAGATGAGCAGTTCTTC. Residues: CASSRGGEDEQFF.

The chain recombines TRBV5-6 with TRBJ2-3; no definite D call. Germline V CDR1 and CDR2: SGHDT, YYEEEE. The CDR3 is 16 amino acids. V was cut by 4 bases and J by 0 bases, with 15 bases left in between. CDR3 DNA: TGTGCCAGCAGCCTCGGGCAGCGCACTAGCACAGATACGCAGTATTTT. Translation: CASSLGQRTSTDTQYF.

The chain uses TRBV7-9 and TRBJ1-2; the D gene is possibly TRBD1 (5 bases). The ends were cut back, 5 bases at V and 7 bases at J, with 14 bases in the middle. This CDR3 contains 13 residues. From germline, CDR1 is SEHNR and CDR2 FQNEAQ (reference sequence). DNA of the CDR3: TGTGCCAGCAGCGGCGACAGTGATCGTGGCTACACCTTC. It translates to CASSGDSDRGYTF.

The table lists this clone with a few counts. The chain employs TRBV6-5 and TRBJ1-1, with D perhaps TRBD1 (6 bases). V shed 4 bases and J shed 2 bases, with 14 bases lying between them. This CDR3 is built from 15 residues. Germline loops: CDR1 MNHEY, CDR2 SVGAGI. The CDR3 protein is CASSSQGLVNTEAFF. The CDR3 DNA is TGTGCCAGCAGTTCACAGGGTCTCGTTAACACTGAAGCTTTCTTT.